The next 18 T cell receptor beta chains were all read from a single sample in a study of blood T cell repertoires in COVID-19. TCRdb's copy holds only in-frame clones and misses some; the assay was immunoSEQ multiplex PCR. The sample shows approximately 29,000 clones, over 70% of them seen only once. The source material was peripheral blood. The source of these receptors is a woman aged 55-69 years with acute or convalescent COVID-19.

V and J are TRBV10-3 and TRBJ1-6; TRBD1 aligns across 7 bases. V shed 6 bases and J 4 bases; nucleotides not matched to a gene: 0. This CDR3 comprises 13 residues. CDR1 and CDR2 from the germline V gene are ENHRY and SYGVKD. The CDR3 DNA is TGTGCCATCAGGACAGGGTATAATTCACCCCTCCACTTT. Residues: CAIRTGYNSPLHF.

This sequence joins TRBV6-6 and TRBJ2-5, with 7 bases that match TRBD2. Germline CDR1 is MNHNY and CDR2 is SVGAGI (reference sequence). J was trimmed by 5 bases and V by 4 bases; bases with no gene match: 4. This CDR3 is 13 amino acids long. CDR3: CASSFLAGETQYF. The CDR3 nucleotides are TGTGCCAGCAGTTTCTTAGCGGGCGAGACCCAGTACTTC.

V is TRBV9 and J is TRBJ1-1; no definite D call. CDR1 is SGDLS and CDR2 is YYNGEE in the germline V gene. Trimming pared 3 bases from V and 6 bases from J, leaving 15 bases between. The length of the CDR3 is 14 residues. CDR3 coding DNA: TGTGCCAGCAGCGCAAACAGTGGAGGGTCTGAAGCTTTCTTT. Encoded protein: CASSANSGGSEAFF.

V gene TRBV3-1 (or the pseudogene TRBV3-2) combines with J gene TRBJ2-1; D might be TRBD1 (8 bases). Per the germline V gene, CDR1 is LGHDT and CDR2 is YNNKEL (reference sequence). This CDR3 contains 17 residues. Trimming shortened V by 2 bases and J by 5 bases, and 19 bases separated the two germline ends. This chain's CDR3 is CASSQRSGGDRNNEQFF. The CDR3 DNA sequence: TGTGCCAGCAGCCAACGAAGTGGGGGGGACAGGAACAATGAGCAGTTCTTC.

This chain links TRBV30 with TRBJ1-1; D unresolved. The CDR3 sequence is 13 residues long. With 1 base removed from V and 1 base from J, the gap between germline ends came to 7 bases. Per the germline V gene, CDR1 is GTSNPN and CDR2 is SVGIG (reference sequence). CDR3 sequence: CAWSGHPNTEAFF. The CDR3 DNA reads TGTGCCTGGAGTGGACATCCGAACACTGAAGCTTTCTTT.

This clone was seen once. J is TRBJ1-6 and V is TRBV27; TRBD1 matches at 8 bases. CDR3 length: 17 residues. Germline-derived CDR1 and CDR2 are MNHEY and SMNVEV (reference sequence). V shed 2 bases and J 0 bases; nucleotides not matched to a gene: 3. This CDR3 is CASSLLDRASYNSPLHF. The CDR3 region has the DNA TGTGCCAGCAGTTTACTGGACAGGGCCTCCTATAATTCACCCCTCCACTTT.

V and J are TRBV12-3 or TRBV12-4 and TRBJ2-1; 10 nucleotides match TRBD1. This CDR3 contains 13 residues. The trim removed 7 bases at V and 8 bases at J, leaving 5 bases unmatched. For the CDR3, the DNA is TGTGCCAGCAACCCTGGACAGGGGGATGAGCAGTTCTTC. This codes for CASNPGQGDEQFF.

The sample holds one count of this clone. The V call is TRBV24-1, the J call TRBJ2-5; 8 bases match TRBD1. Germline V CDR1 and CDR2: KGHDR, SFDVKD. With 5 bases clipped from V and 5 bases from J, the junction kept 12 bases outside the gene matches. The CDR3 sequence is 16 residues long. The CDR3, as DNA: TGTGCCACCAGTGCCACAGGGGGAGGACGTCGGGAGACCCAGTACTTC. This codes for CATSATGGGRRETQYF.

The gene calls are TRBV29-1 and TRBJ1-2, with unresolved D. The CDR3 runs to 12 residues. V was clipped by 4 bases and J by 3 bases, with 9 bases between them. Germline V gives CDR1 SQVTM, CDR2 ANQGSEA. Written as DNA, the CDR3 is TGCAGCGTTGGCCGGCAGGACTATGGCTACACCTTC. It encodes CSVGRQDYGYTF.

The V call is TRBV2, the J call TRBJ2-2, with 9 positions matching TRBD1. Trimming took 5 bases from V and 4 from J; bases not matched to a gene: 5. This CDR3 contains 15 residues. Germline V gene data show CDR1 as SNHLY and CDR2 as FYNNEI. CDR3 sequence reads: CASSLNRGRTGELFF. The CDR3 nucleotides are TGTGCCAGCAGTTTAAACAGGGGGCGCACCGGGGAGCTGTTTTTT.

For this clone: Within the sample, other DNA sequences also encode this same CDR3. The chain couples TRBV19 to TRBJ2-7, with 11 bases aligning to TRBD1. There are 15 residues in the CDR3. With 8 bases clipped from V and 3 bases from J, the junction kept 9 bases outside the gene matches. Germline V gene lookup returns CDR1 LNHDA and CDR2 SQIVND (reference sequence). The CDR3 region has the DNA TGTGCCAGTGGTCGGGGGGGACAGGGGGTCTACGAGCAGTACTTC. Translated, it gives CASGRGGQGVYEQYF. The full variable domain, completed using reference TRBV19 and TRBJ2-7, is DGGITQSPKYLFRKEGQNVTLSCEQNLNHDAMYWYRQDPGQGLRLIYYSQIVNDFQKGDIAEGYSVSREKKESFPLTVTSAQKNPTAFYLCASGRGGQGVYEQYFGPGTRLTVT.

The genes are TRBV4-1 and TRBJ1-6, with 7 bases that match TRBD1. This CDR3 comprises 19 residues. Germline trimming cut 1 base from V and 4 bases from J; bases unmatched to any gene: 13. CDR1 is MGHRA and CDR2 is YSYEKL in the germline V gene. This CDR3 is CASSQGRATGTRYNSPLHF. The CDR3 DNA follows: TGCGCCAGCAGCCAAGGCCGCGCGACAGGGACCCGGTATAATTCACCCCTCCACTTT.

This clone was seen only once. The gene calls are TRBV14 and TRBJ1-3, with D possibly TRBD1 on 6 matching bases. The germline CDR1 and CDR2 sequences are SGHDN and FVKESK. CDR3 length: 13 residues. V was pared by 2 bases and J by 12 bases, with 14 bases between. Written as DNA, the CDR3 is TGTGCCAGCAGCCAACGTTTCCGGGACATCATATATTTT. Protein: CASSQRFRDIIYF.

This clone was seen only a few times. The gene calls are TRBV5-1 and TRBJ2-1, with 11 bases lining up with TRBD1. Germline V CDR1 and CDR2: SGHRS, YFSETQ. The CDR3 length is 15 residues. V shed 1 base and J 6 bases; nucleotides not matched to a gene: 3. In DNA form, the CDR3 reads TGCGCCAGCAGCTTGACCGGGACAGGGGGCAATGAGCAGTTCTTC. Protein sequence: CASSLTGTGGNEQFF.

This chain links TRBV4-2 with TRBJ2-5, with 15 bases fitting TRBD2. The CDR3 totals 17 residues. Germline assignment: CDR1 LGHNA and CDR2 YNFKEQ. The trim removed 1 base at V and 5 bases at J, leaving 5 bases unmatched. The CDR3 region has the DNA TGTGCCAGCAGCCAAGTCGGACTAGCGGGGGGGCTGGAGACCCAGTACTTC. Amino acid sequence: CASSQVGLAGGLETQYF.

The CDR3 spells CASTNRGGTNSYEQYF. The CDR3 region has the DNA TGTGCCAGCACCAACCGAGGGGGAACTAACTCCTACGAGCAGTACTTC. This chain uses TRBV13 with TRBJ2-7, with a tentative D call TRBD1 (6 bases). CDR3 size: 16 residues. From germline, CDR1 is PRHDT and CDR2 FYEKMQ (reference sequence). V was cut by 7 bases and J by 0 bases, with 19 bases left in between.

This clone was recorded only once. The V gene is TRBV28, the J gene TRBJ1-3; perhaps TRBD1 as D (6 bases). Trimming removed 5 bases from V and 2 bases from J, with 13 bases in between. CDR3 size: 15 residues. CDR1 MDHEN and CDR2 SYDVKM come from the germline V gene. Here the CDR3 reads CASSPGGATGNTIYF. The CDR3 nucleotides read TGTGCCAGCAGTCCCGGGGGGGCCACTGGAAACACCATATATTTT.

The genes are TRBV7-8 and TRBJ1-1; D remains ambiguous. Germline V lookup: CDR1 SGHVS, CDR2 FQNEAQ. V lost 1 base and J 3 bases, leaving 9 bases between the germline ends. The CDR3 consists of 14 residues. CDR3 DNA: TGTGCCAGCAGCTTAGGAGGAACCGACACTGAAGCTTTCTTT. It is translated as CASSLGGTDTEAFF.